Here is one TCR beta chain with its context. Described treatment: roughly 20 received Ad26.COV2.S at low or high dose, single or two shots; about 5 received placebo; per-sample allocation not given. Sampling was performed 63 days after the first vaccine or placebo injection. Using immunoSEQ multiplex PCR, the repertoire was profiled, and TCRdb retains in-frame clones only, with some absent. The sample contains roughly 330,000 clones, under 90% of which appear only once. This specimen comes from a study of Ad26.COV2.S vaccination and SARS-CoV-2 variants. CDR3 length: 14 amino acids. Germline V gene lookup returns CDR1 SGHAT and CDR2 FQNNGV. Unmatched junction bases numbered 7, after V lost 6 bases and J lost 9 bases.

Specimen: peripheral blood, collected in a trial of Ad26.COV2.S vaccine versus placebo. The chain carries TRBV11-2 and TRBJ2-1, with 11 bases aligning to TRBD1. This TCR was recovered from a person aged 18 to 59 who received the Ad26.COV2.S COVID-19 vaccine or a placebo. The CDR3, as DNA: TGTGCCAGCAGAGCCGGGACAGGGGGAGTTGAGCAGTTCTTC. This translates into CASRAGTGGVEQFF.